One sample yielded the 26 T cell receptor beta chains listed below, sequenced in a study of T-cell reconstitution after alpha-beta-depleted transplantation in children. Unique molecular identifiers were used in preparing the TCRbeta library. Each CDR3 protein gets one entry after TCRdb re-called the PCR reads with MiXCR. Found here are 250,000 to 400,000 distinct CDR3 sequences, approximately 20% of them singletons; the top ten hold about 10%. The material was PBMCs, mostly from graft donor cells, obtained 180 days after TCRalphabeta/CD19-depleted stem cell transplant. The source is a male patient younger than 18 who had a stem cell transplant for acute lymphoblastic leukemia, so the T cells may come from the graft donor.

This clonotype was picked up many times. The chain is built from TRBV12-3 or TRBV12-4 and TRBJ1-5, with no clear D. The CDR3 totals 13 residues. The V gene lost 3 bases and the J gene lost 0 bases, with 3 bases spanning the gap. CDR3 protein: CASSLNSNQPQHF. CDR3 DNA sequence: TGTGCCAGCAGTTTGAATAGCAATCAGCCCCAGCATTTT.

The chain links TRBV5-1 to TRBJ2-2; D is unclear. The CDR3 is 14 residues long. Germline CDR1 and CDR2: SGHRS and YFSETQ. V was pared by 3 bases and J by 5 bases, with 11 bases between. The CDR3 bases are TGCGCCAGCAGCTGGAGACCGAGGACCGGGGAGCTGTTTTTT. This translates into CASSWRPRTGELFF.

The chain links TRBV12-3 or TRBV12-4 to TRBJ2-1; TRBD1 matches 8 bases. The CDR3 extends over 15 amino acids. Losses at the gene ends were 6 bases for V and 2 bases for J; bases not matched to a gene: 6. The CDR3, as DNA: TGTGCCAGCAGACCCGACAGGGGTACCTACAATGAGCAGTTCTTC. This gives the protein CASRPDRGTYNEQFF.

The genes are TRBV5-1 and TRBJ2-5; 11 bases fit TRBD2. The germline V gene encodes CDR1 SGHRS and CDR2 YFSETQ. The CDR3 totals 16 residues. The V segment lost 5 bases and the J segment 4 bases; nucleotides outside the gene matches: 10. CDR3 in amino acids: CASRHTSGRVGETQYF. CDR3 bases: TGCGCCAGCAGACACACTAGCGGGAGAGTAGGAGAGACCCAGTACTTC.

This clonotype came up many times. The chain couples TRBV4-1 to TRBJ2-1, with TRBD2 matching 8 bases. CDR1 and CDR2 (germline): MGHRA, YSYEKL. V dropped 4 bases and J dropped 0; count of bases not matched to a gene: 5. The CDR3 has 16 residues. CDR3 loop: CASSPTSGSSYNEQFF. CDR3 sequence (DNA): TGCGCCAGCAGCCCTACTAGCGGCAGCTCCTACAATGAGCAGTTCTTC.

As DNA, the CDR3 is TGTGCCAGCAGCTTAGCGGAAGCCAGCTACGAGCAGTACTTC. Its translation: CASSLAEASYEQYF. The chain links TRBV7-8 to TRBJ2-7, with no clear D. The V gene lost 0 bases and the J gene lost 3 bases, with 9 bases spanning the gap. The CDR3 totals 14 residues. Germline CDR1 and CDR2: SGHVS and FQNEAQ.

The CDR3 region is CASTLTSSGNTIYF. DNA for the CDR3: TGTGCCAGCACCCTGACCAGCTCTGGAAACACCATATATTTT. This rearrangement joins TRBV3-1 to TRBJ1-3; no reliable D call. The CDR3 runs 14 residues. Germline V gene data show CDR1 as LGHDT and CDR2 as YNNKEL (reference sequence). V was trimmed by 7 bases and J by 0 bases, leaving 10 bases between them.

The chain couples TRBV7-9 to TRBJ2-7, with 7 bases aligning to TRBD2. J was trimmed by 0 bases and V by 3 bases; bases with no gene match: 8. Germline V lookup: CDR1 SEHNR, CDR2 FQNEAQ (reference sequence). This CDR3 spans 16 amino acids. The CDR3 here is CASSLGPAGFSYEQYF. The CDR3 nucleotides are TGTGCCAGCAGCTTGGGGCCAGCGGGGTTCTCCTACGAGCAGTACTTC.

The CDR3 is CASSLGLENYGYTF. For the CDR3, the DNA is TGTGCCAGCAGCTTAGGTCTGGAGAACTATGGCTACACCTTC. This rearrangement joins TRBV7-9 to TRBJ1-2, with no clear D. This CDR3 is 14 amino acids long. Germline lookup yields CDR1 SEHNR and CDR2 FQNEAQ (reference sequence). Trimming took off 1 base at V and 2 bases at J, with 8 bases between the two ends.

The chain employs TRBV5-1 and TRBJ2-1, with TRBD1 as a possible D gene (5 bases). The V gene's germline CDR1 is SGHRS and CDR2 YFSETQ. The CDR3 extends over 16 amino acids. The V end lost 1 base, the J end lost 5 bases, and 16 bases lay between the germline ends. CDR3 amino acids: CASSLWSGIENNEQFF. CDR3 in DNA: TGCGCCAGCAGCTTGTGGTCAGGGATCGAGAACAATGAGCAGTTCTTC.

The chain joins TRBV2 to TRBJ2-3, with 7 bases matching TRBD2. Trimming cost V 5 bases and J 3 bases; bases outside gene matches: 14. Germline V CDR1 and CDR2: SNHLY, FYNNEI. The CDR3 length is 17 residues. The CDR3 DNA reads TGTGCCAGCAGTACCGCTCCGGGACTACCCGTAACAGATACGCAGTATTTT. Amino acids: CASSTAPGLPVTDTQYF.

Only a few counts were recorded for this clonotype. V and J are TRBV5-1 and TRBJ2-7; 11 positions agree with TRBD1. V lost 0 bases, J lost 6 bases, and 5 bases stayed unmatched. Germline V CDR1 and CDR2: SGHRS, YFSETQ. The CDR3 is made up of 15 amino acids. DNA for the CDR3: TGCGCCAGCAGCTTGGCAGGGACAGGGGGTATCGAGCAGTACTTC. It specifies CASSLAGTGGIEQYF.

The chain combines TRBV7-9 with TRBJ1-4; TRBD1 agrees at 9 bases. Germline CDR1 is SEHNR and CDR2 is FQNEAQ (reference sequence). With V trimmed by 5 bases and J by 5 bases, 9 bases remained unmatched. The CDR3 has 16 residues. As DNA, the CDR3 is TGTGCCAGCAGCCCTTCCTCCGGGACAGGGAATGAAAAACTGTTTTTT. Its translation: CASSPSSGTGNEKLFF. The variable domain in full, with the rest retrieved from reference TRBV7-9 and TRBJ1-4, is DTGVSQNPRHKITKRGQNVTFRCDPISEHNRLYWYRQTLGQGPEFLTYFQNEAQLEKSRLLSDRFSAERPKGSFSTLEIQRTEQGDSAMYLCASSPSSGTGNEKLFFGSGTQLSVL.

This chain links TRBV4-2 with TRBJ2-7; TRBD2 matches at 10 bases. V gave up 1 base and J gave up 3 bases; unmatched junction bases: 6. The CDR3 loop spans 16 amino acids. The germline gives CDR1 LGHNA, CDR2 YNFKEQ. The CDR3 is CASSQGQGLAIYEQYF. CDR3 nucleotide sequence: TGTGCCAGCAGCCAAGGTCAGGGACTAGCGATCTACGAGCAGTACTTC.

The rearrangement joins TRBV5-1 to TRBJ2-1; the match to TRBD2 covers 8 bases. V shed 5 bases and J 3 bases; nucleotides not matched to a gene: 7. CDR1 and CDR2 from the germline V gene are SGHRS and YFSETQ. This CDR3 has 15 amino acids. The CDR3 spells CASSQAGVVYNEQFF. The CDR3 nucleotides read TGCGCCAGCAGTCAAGCGGGAGTGGTCTACAATGAGCAGTTCTTC.

Only a few counts were recorded for this clonotype. The chain's CDR3 is CASSPMLGLEETQYF. CDR3 nucleotide sequence: TGTGCCAGCAGCCCGATGTTGGGACTAGAGGAGACCCAGTACTTC. The chain has TRBV7-3 and TRBJ2-5; TRBD2 aligns across 8 bases. The CDR3 extends over 15 amino acids. V gave up 5 bases and J gave up 5 bases; unmatched junction bases: 10. Germline-derived CDR1 and CDR2 are SGHTA and FQGTGA.

The chain has TRBV5-1 and TRBJ2-3; 11 nucleotides align to TRBD2. CDR3 length equals 17 residues. Per the germline V gene, CDR1 is SGHRS and CDR2 is YFSETQ. J gave up 6 bases and V 1 base, and 10 bases lay outside the gene matches. The CDR3 loop reads CASSLTPQLAGADTQYF. CDR3 nucleotides: TGCGCCAGCAGCTTGACCCCGCAACTAGCGGGAGCGGATACGCAGTATTTT.

The chain links TRBV7-3 to TRBJ2-1; maybe TRBD1 (7 bases). The V gene lost 5 bases and the J gene lost 0 bases, with 17 bases spanning the gap. The CDR3 runs to 17 residues. Germline assignment: CDR1 SGHTA and CDR2 FQGTGA. The CDR3 is CASSPGQEGLSYNEQFF. CDR3 bases: TGTGCCAGCAGCCCCGGACAGGAGGGGCTCTCCTACAATGAGCAGTTCTTC.

This sequence joins TRBV5-1 and TRBJ1-1, with D unresolved. The germline V gene has CDR1 SGHRS and CDR2 YFSETQ. This CDR3 comprises 14 residues. The V end was cut by 0 bases, the J end by 2 bases, with 8 bases between. For the CDR3, the DNA is TGCGCCAGCAGCTTGGACGGTACCAACACTGAAGCTTTCTTT. It codes for CASSLDGTNTEAFF. Looking up the rest from reference TRBV5-1 and TRBJ1-1 gives the full variable domain: KAGVTQTPRYLIKTRGQQVTLSCSPISGHRSVSWYQQTPGQGLQFLFEYFSETQRNKGNFPGRFSGRQFSNSRSEMNVSTLELGDSALYLCASSLDGTNTEAFFGQGTRLTVV.

Regarding this clonotype: At one end, the junction sequence differs from germline, possibly due to a read error. The DNA of the CDR3 is TGTGCCAGCACCCAAGAAGTCCCAGGGGCAAGCACAGATACGCAGTATTTT. Translating gives CASTQEVPGASTDTQYF. The chain has TRBV3-1 and TRBJ2-3; D may be TRBD1 (6 bases). Per germline, CDR1 LGHDT and CDR2 YNNKEL (reference sequence). This CDR3 has 17 residues.

This clonotype was counted between two and nine times. The chain links TRBV10-3 to TRBJ2-7; tentatively, D is TRBD2 (7 bases). The CDR3 sequence is 17 residues long. In germline, CDR1 is ENHRY, CDR2 SYGVKD. V dropped 6 bases and J dropped 4 bases, with 25 bases sitting between them. The CDR3 sequence: CAISGVVGGQLSYEQYF. CDR3 sequence (DNA): TGTGCCATCAGCGGCGTCGTGGGGGGGCAATTATCTTACGAGCAGTACTTC.

This clonotype appeared a single time. This chain joins TRBV7-3 and TRBJ2-2, with D possibly called TRBD1 or TRBD2 (5 bases each). V gave up 6 bases and J gave up 0 bases, with 17 bases separating them. This CDR3 contains 17 residues. In germline, CDR1 is SGHTA, CDR2 FQGTGA. The CDR3 nucleotides are TGTGCCAGCAGACCTACCGGGACCGCTCCGAACACCGGGGAGCTGTTTTTT. Protein: CASRPTGTAPNTGELFF. Filled out from reference TRBV7-3 and TRBJ2-2, the complete variable domain reads GAGVSQTPSNKVTEKGKYVELRCDPISGHTALYWYRQSLGQGPEFLIYFQGTGAADDSGLPNDRFFAVRPEGSVSTLKIQRTERGDSAVYLCASRPTGTAPNTGELFFGEGSRLTVL.

J is TRBJ1-1 and V is TRBV5-1; TRBD1 matches at 7 bases. V was pared by 4 bases and J by 0 bases, with 6 bases of the junction left unmatched. This CDR3 comprises 15 residues. Germline V gene lookup returns CDR1 SGHRS and CDR2 YFSETQ. The CDR3 sequence is CASSPGQYMNTEAFF. The CDR3 nucleotides read TGCGCCAGCAGCCCGGGACAGTATATGAACACTGAAGCTTTCTTT.

V and J are TRBV10-3 and TRBJ2-3, with D unclear. The length of the CDR3 is 12 residues. V was shortened by 4 bases and J by 5 bases, with 7 bases between the two germline ends. Germline V gene sequence: CDR1 ENHRY, CDR2 SYGVKD. The CDR3 coding sequence is TGTGCCATCAGTGGGCCCGGAGATACGCAGTATTTT. Protein sequence: CAISGPGDTQYF.

This clonotype has a handful of counts. The chain recombines TRBV29-1 with TRBJ2-4; D could derive from TRBD1 or TRBD2 (5 bases each). Germline V CDR1 and CDR2: SQVTM, ANQGSEA. The CDR3 is made up of 17 amino acids. Trimming cost V 4 bases and J 1 base, with 20 bases left between them. CDR3 nucleotides: TGCAGCGTTGGATTTCCGGGACGCGGAAGGGCCAAAAACATTCAGTACTTC. It codes for CSVGFPGRGRAKNIQYF.

This clonotype was counted a few times. This CDR3 reads CASSPGGAYEQYF. The CDR3 DNA follows: TGTGCCAGCAGCCCAGGAGGGGCCTACGAGCAGTACTTC. V usage is TRBV7-7 and J usage is TRBJ2-7; D possibly corresponds to TRBD2 (6 bases). Per germline, CDR1 SSHAT and CDR2 FNYEAQ (reference sequence). V lost 5 bases to trimming and J lost 2 bases, with 10 bases between them. This CDR3 spans 13 amino acids.